Listed below are T cell receptor beta chains from one sample, sequenced in a study of cytomegalovirus exposure and HLA in healthy donors. Some clones are missing from TCRdb's copy, which holds only in-frame ones; the method was immunoSEQ multiplex PCR. The repertoire holds 100,000 to 150,000 clones, with 65% to 75% as singletons. The sample comprised PBMCs. The receptor set was obtained from a man aged 40-55 years in good health and CMV-seropositive. Each CDR3 is given with its conserved first and last residue. Fields, in order: V gene, J gene, clone size, D gene, CDR3 protein, CDR3 DNA. The D gene is left open where the match is weak. Where a row states a size, it is once, few, many or the class of an expanded clone; other rows omit it.

TRBV7-7	TRBJ2-5	-	TRBD1	CASSPDRGQETQYF	TGTGCCAGCAGCCCAGACAGGGGTCAAGAGACCCAGTACTTC
TRBV5-4	TRBJ1-1	-	-	CASTLRLGGNTEAFF	TGTGCCAGCACCCTTCGACTAGGAGGGAACACTGAAGCTTTCTTT
TRBV14	TRBJ2-1	-	TRBD1	CASSQDRSSYNEQFF	TGTGCCAGCAGCCAGGACAGGAGCTCCTACAATGAGCAGTTCTTC
TRBV5-1	TRBJ1-5	-	-	CASSLEGHPSNQPQHF	TGCGCCAGCAGCTTGGAGGGACACCCTAGCAATCAGCCCCAGCATTTT
TRBV6-1	TRBJ1-5	-	TRBD1	CASSGQVKSNQPQHF	TGTGCCAGCTCGGGACAGGTCAAGAGCAATCAGCCCCAGCATTTT
TRBV15	TRBJ1-1	-	-	CATSRDVNPPVAFF	TGTGCCACCAGCAGAGATGTCAACCCCCCGGTGGCTTTCTTT
TRBV6-5	TRBJ1-5	-	TRBD1	CASSSGQGINQPQHF	TGTGCCAGCAGTTCGGGACAGGGGATCAATCAGCCCCAGCATTTT
TRBV28	TRBJ1-1	-	TRBD1	CASSFGTGTGGTEAFF	TGTGCCAGCAGTTTTGGGACCGGGACAGGGGGAACTGAAGCTTTCTTT
TRBV11-2	TRBJ1-2	-	-	CASSQRGYGYTF	TGTGCCAGCAGCCAGCGGGGGTATGGCTACACCTTC
TRBV30	TRBJ1-6	-	-	CAWSQAVYNSPLHF	TGTGCCTGGAGCCAGGCAGTCTATAATTCACCCCTCCACTTT
TRBV5-1	TRBJ2-4	-	TRBD1	CASSLGDRETKNIQYF	TGCGCCAGCAGCTTGGGAGACAGGGAAACCAAAAACATTCAGTACTTC
TRBV27	TRBJ2-7	-	-	CASRQQGWHEQYF	TGTGCCAGCAGACAACAGGGTTGGCACGAGCAGTACTTC
TRBV25-1	TRBJ2-4	few	TRBD1	CASSDGTGSYVAKNIQYF	TGTGCCAGCAGTGACGGGACAGGGAGCTACGTAGCCAAAAACATTCAGTACTTC
TRBV11-1	TRBJ2-5	few	-	CASSLARETQYF	TGTGCCAGCAGCTTAGCTCGAGAGACCCAGTACTTC
TRBV19	TRBJ2-7	-	TRBD1	CASSISDRGIYEQYF	TGTGCCAGTAGTATTTCGGACAGGGGGATCTACGAGCAGTACTTC
TRBV7-9	TRBJ1-4	-	-	CASSSSGGAREKLFF	TGTGCCAGCAGCTCTAGTGGGGGGGCACGTGAAAAACTGTTTTTT
TRBV10-3	TRBJ1-1	-	-	CAISSDRRNTEAFF	TGTGCCATCAGTTCGGACAGAAGGAACACTGAAGCTTTCTTT
TRBV29-1	TRBJ2-4	-	-	CSVVAPDKNIQYF	TGCAGCGTTGTAGCGCCGGACAAAAACATTCAGTACTTC
TRBV7-9	TRBJ2-3	few	-	CASSLASEADTQYF	TGTGCCAGCAGCTTAGCTTCGGAGGCGGATACGCAGTATTTT
TRBV9	TRBJ1-5	-	-	CASSASAGAGQPQHF	TGTGCCAGCAGCGCCTCAGCAGGGGCGGGTCAGCCCCAGCATTTT
TRBV7-2	TRBJ1-5	-	-	CASSLEAWQGGNQPQHF	TGTGCCAGCAGCTTAGAGGCCTGGCAGGGCGGCAATCAGCCCCAGCATTTT
TRBV7-9	TRBJ2-6	-	-	CASSKNWGDSGANVLTF	TGTGCCAGCAGCAAGAATTGGGGGGACTCTGGGGCCAACGTCCTGACTTTC
TRBV28	TRBJ2-3	-	-	CASSGGTYTDTQYF	TGTGCCAGCAGTGGAGGGACCTACACAGATACGCAGTATTTT
TRBV5-1	TRBJ2-5	few	TRBD2	CASSAGLGEETQYF	TGCGCCAGCAGCGCTGGACTAGGGGAAGAGACCCAGTACTTC
TRBV30	TRBJ1-3	-	-	CAWSVGDSGNTIYF	TGTGCCTGGAGTGTCGGGGACTCTGGAAACACCATATATTTT
TRBV11-2	TRBJ1-6	-	TRBD1	CASSWLGTGASYNSPLHF	TGTGCCAGCAGCTGGCTCGGGACAGGGGCATCCTATAATTCACCCCTCCACTTT
TRBV6-1	TRBJ1-1	-	TRBD1	CASSWTGEDTEAFF	TGTGCCAGCAGTTGGACAGGGGAGGATACTGAAGCTTTCTTT
TRBV5-6	TRBJ1-1	-	-	CASSLGSGEAFF	TGTGCCAGCAGCTTGGGCTCAGGGGAAGCTTTCTTT
TRBV4-2	TRBJ2-7	-	TRBD1	CASSQDGTGRSYEQYF	TGTGCCAGCAGCCAAGACGGGACAGGGAGGAGCTACGAGCAGTACTTC
TRBV11-2	TRBJ2-2	-	TRBD2	CASSFRGGNTGELFF	TGTGCCAGCAGCTTCCGCGGGGGGAACACCGGGGAGCTGTTTTTT
TRBV7-2	TRBJ2-3	-	-	CASSLARASDTQYF	TGTGCCAGCAGCTTAGCGCGGGCTTCAGATACGCAGTATTTT
TRBV19	TRBJ1-1	-	TRBD1	CASSPTGGARTEAFF	TGTGCCAGTAGCCCAACAGGGGGCGCGAGGACTGAAGCTTTCTTT
TRBV5-1	TRBJ1-4	-	-	CASSLNQGTDEKLFF	TGCGCCAGCAGCTTAAATCAGGGGACGGATGAAAAACTGTTTTTT
TRBV7-6	TRBJ2-3	-	-	CASSLYKRDTQYF	TGTGCCAGCAGCTTATACAAGAGGGATACGCAGTATTTT
TRBV5-6	TRBJ2-7	-	-	CASSPEGREISYEQYF	TGTGCCAGCAGCCCGGAGGGCAGGGAGATCTCCTACGAGCAGTACTTC
TRBV27	TRBJ2-1	-	TRBD2	CASSLSGGRSGNEQFF	TGTGCCAGCAGTTTATCGGGCGGGAGGTCCGGGAATGAGCAGTTCTTC
TRBV5-1	TRBJ2-1	few	-	CASSLDGHYNEQFF	TGCGCCAGCAGCTTGGACGGACACTACAATGAGCAGTTCTTC
TRBV6-6	TRBJ2-7	many	TRBD2	CASSYLRRGVTYEQYF	TGTGCCAGCAGTTACTTACGACGGGGGGTTACCTACGAGCAGTACTTC
TRBV6-1	TRBJ2-5	-	-	CASSEAKAFGGETQYF	TGTGCCAGCAGTGAAGCTAAGGCTTTTGGAGGAGAGACCCAGTACTTC
TRBV11-2	TRBJ1-2	-	-	CASSPGGTPYGYTF	TGTGCCAGCAGCCCGGGGGGGACACCGTATGGCTACACCTTC
TRBV11-3	TRBJ1-1	once	-	CASSLDGGHTEAFF	TGTGCCAGCAGCTTAGACGGCGGTCACACTGAAGCTTTCTTT
TRBV2	TRBJ2-7	-	-	CASSPDGSSYEQYF	TGTGCCAGCAGCCCCGATGGCAGTTCCTACGAGCAGTACTTC
TRBV5-6	TRBJ2-3	-	TRBD2	CASSFGGDTQYF	TGTGCCAGCAGCTTCGGGGGGGATACGCAGTATTTT
TRBV5-6	TRBJ2-3	-	TRBD2	CASSRTSGGADTQYF	TGTGCCAGCAGCCGGACTAGCGGGGGGGCAGATACGCAGTATTTT
TRBV28	TRBJ1-2	-	TRBD1	CASSLRQGRYGYTF	TGTGCCAGCAGTTTAAGACAGGGGAGGTATGGCTACACCTTC
TRBV9	TRBJ1-5	-	-	CASSPRGGTNQPQHF	TGTGCCAGCAGCCCCCGGGGGGGGACCAATCAGCCCCAGCATTTT
TRBV6-5	TRBJ1-1	-	-	CASSYSGRRTEAFF	TGTGCCAGCAGTTACTCCGGCAGGCGCACTGAAGCTTTCTTT
TRBV6-5	TRBJ1-4	-	TRBD1	CASSFTGGREKLFF	TGTGCCAGCAGCTTTACAGGGGGCCGTGAAAAACTGTTTTTT
TRBV28	TRBJ2-7	-	TRBD2	CASTQFSGDYEQYF	TGTGCCAGCACCCAGTTTAGCGGGGATTACGAGCAGTACTTC
TRBV6-5	TRBJ2-5	-	-	CASSYGHRDQETQYF	TGTGCCAGCAGTTACGGGCACAGGGACCAAGAGACCCAGTACTTC
TRBV5-1	TRBJ1-4	-	TRBD1	CASSLSTGGAMGSEKLFF	TGCGCCAGCAGCTTATCAACAGGGGGCGCGATGGGTAGTGAAAAACTGTTTTTT
TRBV27	TRBJ2-3	-	TRBD2	CASSLRLAGHPSTDTQYF	TGTGCCAGCAGTCTAAGACTAGCGGGCCATCCTAGCACAGATACGCAGTATTTT
TRBV5-4	TRBJ2-4	-	-	CASSVEIGSPYF	TGTGCCAGCAGCGTGGAAATTGGCTCCCCGTACTTC
TRBV6-1	TRBJ2-7	-	TRBD1	CASRQDREDYEQYF	TGTGCCAGCAGACAGGACAGGGAGGACTACGAGCAGTACTTC
TRBV18	TRBJ1-5	-	-	CASSPAGGNQPQHF	TGTGCCAGCTCACCAGCAGGGGGCAATCAGCCCCAGCATTTT
TRBV29-1	TRBJ2-2	-	TRBD1	CSGNRGGTGELFF	TGCAGCGGCAACAGGGGCGGCACCGGGGAGCTGTTTTTT
TRBV28	TRBJ2-7	few	-	CASSPNRWYEQYF	TGTGCCAGCAGCCCCAACAGGTGGTACGAGCAGTACTTC
TRBV6-5	TRBJ1-6	few	-	CASSKSSYNSPLHF	TGTGCCAGCAGCAAGAGCTCCTATAATTCACCCCTCCACTTT
TRBV30	TRBJ2-3	-	-	CAWRDFSAQYF	TGTGCCTGGAGGGACTTCTCAGCGCAGTATTTT